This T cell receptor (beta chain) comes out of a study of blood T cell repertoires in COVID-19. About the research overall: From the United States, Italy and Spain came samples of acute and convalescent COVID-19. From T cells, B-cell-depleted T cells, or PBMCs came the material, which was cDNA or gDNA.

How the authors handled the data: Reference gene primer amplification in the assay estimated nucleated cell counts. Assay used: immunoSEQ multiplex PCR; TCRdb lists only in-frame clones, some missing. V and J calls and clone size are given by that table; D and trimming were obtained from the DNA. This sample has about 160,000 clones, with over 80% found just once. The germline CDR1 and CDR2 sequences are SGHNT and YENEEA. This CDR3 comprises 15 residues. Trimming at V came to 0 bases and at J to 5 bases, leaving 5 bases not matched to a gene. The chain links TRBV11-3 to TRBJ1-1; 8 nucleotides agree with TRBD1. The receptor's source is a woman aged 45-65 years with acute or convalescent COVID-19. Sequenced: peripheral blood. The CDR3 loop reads CASSLELDRVTEAFF. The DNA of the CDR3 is TGTGCCAGCAGCTTAGAGCTGGACAGGGTTACTGAAGCTTTCTTT. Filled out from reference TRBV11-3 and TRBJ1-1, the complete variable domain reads EAGVVQSPRYKIIEKKQPVAFWCNPISGHNTLYWYLQNLGQGPELLIRYENEEAVDDSQLPKDRFSAERLKGVDSTLKIQPAELGDSAVYLCASSLELDRVTEAFFGQGTRLTVV.